Listed below are T cell receptor beta chains from one sample, sequenced in a study of blood T cell repertoires in COVID-19. Measured with immunoSEQ multiplex PCR; TCRdb has only the in-frame clones, and not every one. The sample contains about 190,000 clones, more than 75% of which appear only once. Sequenced input: peripheral blood. Source of these receptors: a man aged 40-49 years with active or convalescent COVID-19. The CDR3 runs from the conserved cysteine through the conserved F or W. D genes are given only for firm matches. Clone size is stated in some rows and not others, as once, few, many or a class when expanded.

D gene	J gene	clone size	V gene	CDR3 DNA	CDR3 protein
NA	TRBJ1-4	NA	TRBV28	TGTGCCAGCAGTTTATCCCCAGGGGACGAAAAACTGTTTTTT	CASSLSPGDEKLFF
NA	TRBJ2-1	NA	TRBV6-5	TGTGCCAGCAGTTACTCGACCAGGGAGCAGTTCTTC	CASSYSTREQFF
TRBD1	TRBJ2-1	NA	TRBV2	TGTGCCAGCAGTGACCCTGGGACAGTAAACAATGAGCAGTTCTTC	CASSDPGTVNNEQFF
NA	TRBJ1-1	NA	TRBV24-1	TGTGCCACCAGTGATTCGGGGGAGGTCGGGGCTCTTGAAGCTTTCTTT	CATSDSGEVGALEAFF
NA	TRBJ1-1	NA	TRBV5-1	TGCGCCAGCAGCTTGTTACCAGGGGTGGGCACTGAAGCTTTCTTT	CASSLLPGVGTEAFF
TRBD1	TRBJ2-7	NA	TRBV30	TGTGCCTGGAGTACGGGGAGACAGGGGGCCGACGAGCAGTACTTC	CAWSTGRQGADEQYF
TRBD1	TRBJ1-6	once	TRBV29-1	TGCAGCGCTAAGACAGGGAGTAATTCACCCCTCCACTTT	CSAKTGSNSPLHF
NA	TRBJ1-5	NA	TRBV7-2	TGTGCCAGCAGCTTAGGTTCAGGGGCGTATAGCAATCAGCCCCAGCATTTT	CASSLGSGAYSNQPQHF
TRBD1	TRBJ2-5	NA	TRBV6-5	TGTGCCAGCAGTTACCTGACAGGGACCCAAGAGACCCAGTACTTC	CASSYLTGTQETQYF
TRBD1	TRBJ2-7	NA	TRBV3-1/TRBV3-2	TGTGCCAGCAGCCAGCGGACAGGGTTTACCTCCTACGAGCAGTACTTC	CASSQRTGFTSYEQYF
TRBD2	TRBJ2-7	NA	TRBV19	TGTGCCAGTCATGGGAGGGCAGGGCCGACCTACGAGCAGTACTTC	CASHGRAGPTYEQYF
TRBD1	TRBJ2-7	NA	TRBV19	TGTGCCAGCAACGGGGACAGCTACGAGCAGTACTTC	CASNGDSYEQYF
TRBD1	TRBJ1-3	NA	TRBV9	TGTGCCAGCTCCAGGGGGACCCCCATGGGAAACACCATATATTTT	CASSRGTPMGNTIYF
NA	TRBJ1-6	NA	TRBV28	TGTGCCAGCAGTCCACGAGGTCATAACTCCTATAATTCACCCCTCCACTTT	CASSPRGHNSYNSPLHF
NA	TRBJ2-1	NA	TRBV30	TGTGCCTGGAGTCCAATAAACAGGGTGCTCTACAATGAGCAGTTCTTC	CAWSPINRVLYNEQFF
NA	TRBJ1-3	once	TRBV27	TGTGCCAGCAGTTTATTCTTTCCAGGGGCGTCAGGAAACACCATATATTTT	CASSLFFPGASGNTIYF
NA	TRBJ1-6	NA	TRBV2	TGTGCCAGCAGTTACCGGGACAACTATAATTCACCCCTCCACTTT	CASSYRDNYNSPLHF
NA	TRBJ2-1	NA	TRBV2	TGTGCCAGCCCCCTTCAGCTAAAGTACAGCTCCTACAATGAGCAGTTCTTC	CASPLQLKYSSYNEQFF
TRBD2	TRBJ2-1	NA	TRBV7-8	TGTGCCAGCAGCCCGCGGACTAGCGGGGGGGCCGTATACAATGAGCAGTTCTTC	CASSPRTSGGAVYNEQFF
TRBD1	TRBJ1-4	NA	TRBV7-2	TGTGCCAGCAGCCTAGACAGGGGCCCAAATGAAAAACTGTTTTTT	CASSLDRGPNEKLFF
NA	TRBJ1-1	few	TRBV6-6	TGTGCCAGCAGTTTCTTACCGGGGAGGAGCACTGAAGCTTTCTTT	CASSFLPGRSTEAFF
NA	TRBJ1-1	NA	TRBV11-2	TGTGCCAGCAGCTTAGATGGCGTCAGGGGGAACACTGAAGCTTTCTTT	CASSLDGVRGNTEAFF
TRBD1	TRBJ2-5	once	TRBV29-1	TGCAGCGGCCGACAGGGGGCAGGGGAGACCCAGTACTTC	CSGRQGAGETQYF